Listed here are 21 T cell receptor beta chains from one sample, sequenced in a study of early T cells in non-severe SARS-CoV-2 infection. One entry per CDR3 protein results from TCRdb running MiXCR on the 5' RACE reads. The sample has tens of thousands of distinct CDR3 sequences, about 9.4% seen once. Sequencing input: whole blood. These receptor sequences come from an adult who was a healthcare worker with PCR-confirmed SARS-CoV-2 infection or an uninfected control (not recorded which).

This clonotype was seen a few times. The J gene is TRBJ1-3, the V gene TRBV4-1; D not resolved. From germline, CDR1 is MGHRA and CDR2 YSYEKL. CDR3 length: 15 residues. V was shortened by 1 base and J by 0 bases, with 7 bases between the two germline ends. The CDR3 loop is CASSQGQSSGNTIYF. CDR3 in DNA: TGCGCCAGCAGCCAAGGCCAGAGCTCTGGAAACACCATATATTTT.

This rearrangement joins TRBV12-5 to TRBJ2-1, with D unresolved. V lost 0 bases, J lost 2 bases, and 8 bases lay in between. CDR3 length equals 15 residues. Germline CDR1 is LGHNT and CDR2 is FRNRAP. CDR3 sequence (DNA): TGTGCTAGTGGTTTGGTCTGGGGAACCTACAATGAGCAGTTCTTC. Residues: CASGLVWGTYNEQFF.

J is TRBJ2-2 and V is TRBV29-1, with D uncertain. V lost 8 bases to trimming and J lost 6 bases, with 10 bases between them. Germline CDR1 SQVTM, CDR2 ANQGSEA. CDR3 length equals 11 residues. CDR3 coding DNA: TGCAGCTTTCGGGTCGCCGGGGAGCTGTTTTTT. Protein sequence: CSFRVAGELFF.

This chain uses TRBV5-1 with TRBJ1-4; D ambiguous. The CDR3 runs to 15 residues. Trimming left V 3 bases short and J 8 bases short, with 17 bases between. Germline loops: CDR1 SGHRS, CDR2 YFSETQ. CDR3 nucleotides: TGCGCCAGCAGCTCGCCCCCCTTGACCGTCGAAAAACTGTTTTTT. Its protein product is CASSSPPLTVEKLFF. The full variable domain, in which reference TRBV5-1 and TRBJ1-4 provide the parts outside the CDR3, is KAGVTQTPRYLIKTRGQQVTLSCSPISGHRSVSWYQQTPGQGLQFLFEYFSETQRNKGNFPGRFSGRQFSNSRSEMNVSTLELGDSALYLCASSSPPLTVEKLFFGSGTQLSVL.

There are many counts of this clonotype. The chain combines TRBV12-3 or TRBV12-4 with TRBJ2-5; no clear D. Trimming cost V 7 bases and J 3 bases, with 21 bases left between them. CDR3 length equals 16 residues. Written as DNA, the CDR3 is TGTGCCAGCACCACCCACGGATTTGGGTTGAAAGAGACCCAGTACTTC. It codes for CASTTHGFGLKETQYF.

This clonotype was counted many times. The chain carries TRBV7-2 and TRBJ2-7; D not certain. CDR1 SGHTA and CDR2 FQGNSA come from the germline V gene. The CDR3 is 14 amino acids. V dropped 2 bases and J dropped 0 bases, with 8 bases sitting between them. CDR3: CASSLPTVSYEQYF. As DNA, the CDR3 is TGTGCCAGCAGCTTACCAACAGTCTCCTACGAGCAGTACTTC.

The CDR3 sequence: CASSPPGLAKNIQYF. As DNA, the CDR3 is TGTGCCAGCAGCCCCCCCGGCCTAGCCAAAAACATTCAGTACTTC. V usage is TRBV7-9 and J usage is TRBJ2-4; D remains ambiguous. From germline, CDR1 is SEHNR and CDR2 FQNEAQ (reference sequence). The V end lost 5 bases, the J end lost 0 bases, and 11 bases lay between the germline ends. This CDR3 is 15 amino acids long.

CDR3 DNA: TGCGCCAGCAGCTCACCATTTCGGTCCTACGAGCAGTACTTC. It codes for CASSSPFRSYEQYF. The chain couples TRBV5-1 to TRBJ2-7; D gene uncertain. Germline lookup yields CDR1 SGHRS and CDR2 YFSETQ. V dropped 3 bases and J dropped 1 base, with 11 bases sitting between them. The length of the CDR3 is 14 residues.

The rearrangement uses TRBV5-1 and TRBJ2-3; D is possibly TRBD1 (6 bases). V was pared by 5 bases and J by 1 base, with 23 bases between. The germline CDR1 and CDR2 sequences are SGHRS and YFSETQ. This CDR3 region has 18 residues. The CDR3 reads CASRGTWGGISGTDTQYF. The CDR3 DNA reads as TGCGCCAGCAGGGGGACATGGGGTGGAATTTCTGGCACAGATACGCAGTATTTT.

The J gene is TRBJ2-1, the V gene TRBV5-1, with 7 positions matching TRBD2. V shed 4 bases, J shed 5 bases, and the junction held 9 bases outside the gene matches. Germline V CDR1 and CDR2: SGHRS, YFSETQ. This CDR3 is built from 15 residues. This CDR3 is CASSLRGTPNNEQFF. The CDR3 region has the DNA TGCGCCAGCAGCCTGCGGGGGACCCCAAACAATGAGCAGTTCTTC.

V gene TRBV4-1 combines with J gene TRBJ2-4; no definite D call. Germline V gives CDR1 MGHRA, CDR2 YSYEKL. This CDR3 region has 19 residues. Trimming stripped 3 bases from V and 6 bases from J, with 27 bases between. The CDR3 spells CASSHPSEPGIKAGNIQYF. Here the CDR3 DNA reads TGCGCCAGCAGCCACCCCAGTGAACCAGGAATCAAGGCCGGAAACATTCAGTACTTC.

This clonotype occurred many times. CDR3 nucleotide sequence: TGTGCCAGCAATGGAGGGACAACCGGAGGGACTGAAGCTTTCTTT. This encodes CASNGGTTGGTEAFF. The rearrangement uses TRBV6-2 or TRBV6-3 and TRBJ1-1; perhaps TRBD1 as D (6 bases). V dropped 7 bases and J dropped 5 bases, with 20 bases sitting between them. Germline V gene lookup returns CDR1 MNHEY and CDR2 SVGEGT. CDR3 length: 15 amino acids.

In this sample, this clonotype turned up a few times. The genes are TRBV7-8 and TRBJ2-5, with a weak D call TRBD2 (6 bases). V gave up 8 bases and J gave up 4 bases, with 17 bases separating them. Looked up from germline, CDR1 is SGHVS and CDR2 is FQNEAQ. The CDR3 contains 14 residues. The CDR3 region is CASEGRGFAETQYF. CDR3 in DNA: TGTGCCAGCGAGGGTCGGGGGTTCGCAGAGACCCAGTACTTC.

This clonotype has only a few counts. V and J are TRBV5-1 and TRBJ2-2, with 9 bases aligning to TRBD1. The CDR3 has 15 amino acids. Losses at the gene ends were 0 bases for V and 3 bases for J; bases not matched to a gene: 0. From germline, CDR1 is SGHRS and CDR2 YFSETQ. The CDR3 coding sequence is TGCGCCAGCAGCTTGGGACAGGGGGACACCGGGGAGCTGTTTTTT. Translated, it gives CASSLGQGDTGELFF.

Ten or more counts support this clonotype. The CDR3 nucleotides read TGTGCCAGCAGCGCCGGGACTAGCGGGAGCACAGATACGCAGTATTTT. Translating it yields CASSAGTSGSTDTQYF. The chain couples TRBV7-2 to TRBJ2-3, with 12 bases fitting TRBD2. The CDR3 length is 16 residues. From germline, CDR1 is SGHTA and CDR2 FQGNSA. With 5 bases clipped from V and 0 bases from J, the junction kept 3 bases outside the gene matches.

The chain recombines TRBV6-6 with TRBJ1-2; D not resolved. Per germline, CDR1 MNHNY and CDR2 SVGAGI (reference sequence). The CDR3 has 12 amino acids. Trimming pared 2 bases from V and 3 bases from J, leaving 4 bases between. The CDR3 DNA is TGTGCCAGCAGTTACCCCGACTATGGCTACACCTTC. It codes for CASSYPDYGYTF.

The rearrangement joins TRBV6-5 to TRBJ1-6; TRBD1 is a possible D gene (5 bases). Germline V CDR1 and CDR2: MNHEY, SVGAGI. Trimming removed 4 bases at V and 7 bases at J, with 17 bases between. The CDR3 sequence is 16 residues long. Written as DNA, the CDR3 is TGTGCCAGCAGTTCCCGGGGCAGTGGCCTAAATTCACCCCTCCACTTT. Protein product: CASSSRGSGLNSPLHF.

This clonotype was seen ten or more times. The chain couples TRBV5-1 to TRBJ2-7; the D is unclear. The germline gives CDR1 SGHRS, CDR2 YFSETQ. The CDR3 extends over 14 amino acids. V dropped 4 bases and J dropped 2 bases, with 13 bases sitting between them. The CDR3 region is CASSHGWVTYEQYF. CDR3 in DNA: TGCGCCAGCAGCCATGGGTGGGTTACCTACGAGCAGTACTTC.

This clonotype was recorded at least ten times. V gene TRBV7-2 combines with J gene TRBJ1-1, with a possible D match to TRBD1 (5 bases). V lost 10 bases, J lost 4 bases, and 13 bases lay in between. Germline V gene lookup returns CDR1 SGHTA and CDR2 FQGNSA. The CDR3 runs 12 residues. The CDR3 loop is CATRLRGTEAFF. The CDR3 nucleotides read TGTGCCACCCGTTTAAGGGGCACTGAAGCTTTCTTT.

Only a few counts were recorded for this clonotype. The rearrangement links TRBV29-1 to TRBJ2-4; D is possibly TRBD1 (6 bases). V gave up 4 bases and J gave up 3 bases, with 13 bases separating them. Germline assignment: CDR1 SQVTM and CDR2 ANQGSEA. The CDR3 runs 14 residues. CDR3 in DNA: TGCAGCGTTGGGGGGCGCCTTGACAAAAACATTCAGTACTTC. Its translation is CSVGGRLDKNIQYF.

The chain employs TRBV5-1 and TRBJ2-7; 7 bases line up with TRBD1. The V gene's germline CDR1 is SGHRS and CDR2 YFSETQ. This CDR3 is built from 15 residues. J gave up 3 bases and V 0 bases, and 6 bases lay outside the gene matches. This CDR3 is CASSLAGTENYEQYF. The CDR3 bases are TGCGCCAGCAGCTTGGCCGGGACAGAGAACTACGAGCAGTACTTC.